The 24 T cell receptor beta chains below all came from one sample that was sequenced in a study of CD4 T cells in relation to SARS-CoV-2 and coronaviruses. TCRdb keeps only in-frame clones here, not all; method: immunoSEQ multiplex PCR. The profile shows about 56,000 clones, roughly 94% of them singletons. The sample consisted of naive CD4+ T cells from PBMCs. Subset described: naive CD4+ T cells isolated by negative enrichment. These receptors originate from an adult with COVID-19.

This clone appeared once. This sequence joins TRBV5-1 and TRBJ1-1, with TRBD1 identical over 11 bases. The CDR3 covers 15 residues. V lost 4 bases, J lost 6 bases, and 8 bases stayed unmatched. CDR1 and CDR2 from the germline V gene are SGHRS and YFSETQ. CDR3 sequence: CASSLRTGGSAEAFF. The CDR3 DNA follows: TGCGCCAGCAGCCTACGGACAGGGGGCAGCGCTGAAGCTTTCTTT.

This chain connects TRBV11-2 to TRBJ2-1, with D possibly matching TRBD2 (5 bases). CDR3 length: 12 residues. With 0 bases removed from V and 10 bases from J, the gap between germline ends came to 7 bases. Germline V gene data show CDR1 as SGHAT and CDR2 as FQNNGV. CDR3 loop: CASSLDRREQFF. DNA for the CDR3: TGTGCCAGCAGCTTAGATCGGAGGGAGCAGTTCTTC.

The rearrangement joins TRBV5-1 to TRBJ1-3; possibly TRBD1 for D (6 bases). From germline, CDR1 is SGHRS and CDR2 YFSETQ. The CDR3 is 14 residues long. The V end was cut by 5 bases, the J end by 4 bases, with 13 bases between. DNA of the CDR3: TGCGCCAGCAGGGACAGTCTCTCAGGAAACACCATATATTTT. The encoded protein is CASRDSLSGNTIYF.

This clone was detected once. This chain uses TRBV28 with TRBJ1-5; 9 nucleotides match TRBD1. Germline CDR1 reads MDHEN; CDR2 reads SYDVKM. V was pared by 6 bases and J by 2 bases, with 8 bases of the junction left unmatched. The CDR3 runs to 16 residues. DNA for the CDR3: TGTGCCAGCAGCAATGACCGGGACAGGGGCAATCAGCCCCAGCATTTT. Its translation is CASSNDRDRGNQPQHF.

The chain recombines TRBV28 with TRBJ2-2, with TRBD1 as a possible D gene (6 bases). Germline CDR1 is MDHEN and CDR2 is SYDVKM. CDR3 length: 14 residues. V was pared by 7 bases and J by 0 bases, with 9 bases between. CDR3 sequence: CASKGTTNTGELFF. The CDR3 DNA follows: TGTGCCAGCAAAGGGACAACGAACACCGGGGAGCTGTTTTTT. Full variable domain (outside the CDR3, taken from reference TRBV28 and TRBJ2-2): DVKVTQSSRYLVKRTGEKVFLECVQDMDHENMFWYRQDPGLGLRLIYFSYDVKMKEKGDIPEGYSVSREKKERFSLILESASTNQTSMYLCASKGTTNTGELFFGEGSRLTVL.

V usage is TRBV25-1 and J usage is TRBJ2-6, with D possibly called TRBD1 or TRBD2 (5 bases each). Germline V gene data show CDR1 as MGHDK and CDR2 as SYGVNS. This CDR3 is 18 amino acids long. Trimming stripped 2 bases from V and 0 bases from J, with 14 bases between. As DNA, the CDR3 is TGTGCCAGCAGTGAACCCCTGGGACGGGTCTCTGGGGCCAACGTCCTGACTTTC. Encoded protein: CASSEPLGRVSGANVLTF.

V is TRBV2 and J is TRBJ2-1; 13 bases agree with TRBD2. Germline V gene lookup returns CDR1 SNHLY and CDR2 FYNNEI. Germline trimming cut 6 bases from V and 8 bases from J; bases unmatched to any gene: 7. This CDR3 spans 15 amino acids. The CDR3 nucleotides are TGTGCCAGCAGCGTAGGGACTAGCGGGACTTATGAGCAGTTCTTC. Amino acid sequence: CASSVGTSGTYEQFF.

The rearrangement uses TRBV3-1 (or the pseudogene TRBV3-2) and TRBJ1-1, with a tentative D call TRBD1 (6 bases). V was shortened by 3 bases and J by 4 bases, with 9 bases between the two germline ends. CDR3 length: 13 residues. CDR1 and CDR2 from the germline V gene are LGHDT and YNNKEL (reference sequence). The CDR3 sequence: CASSHGGGTEAFF. CDR3 nucleotide sequence: TGTGCCAGCAGCCACGGAGGGGGCACTGAAGCTTTCTTT.

V usage is TRBV20-1 and J usage is TRBJ2-6, with no clear D. V gave up 3 bases and J gave up 4 bases, with 10 bases separating them. The CDR3 is 14 residues long. Per the germline V gene, CDR1 is DFQATT and CDR2 is SNEGSKA (reference sequence). The CDR3 coding sequence is TGCAGTGCTAGTCGCTCATGGGGGGCCAACGTCCTGACTTTC. Its translation is CSASRSWGANVLTF.

The V gene is TRBV5-1, the J gene TRBJ2-6; maybe TRBD1 (6 bases). V was trimmed by 0 bases and J by 2 bases, leaving 9 bases between them. Germline CDR1 is SGHRS and CDR2 is YFSETQ. The CDR3 runs to 16 residues. As DNA, the CDR3 is TGCGCCAGCAGCTTGGAGACAGGCCCTGGGGCCAACGTCCTGACTTTC. Translated: CASSLETGPGANVLTF.

The V gene is TRBV2, the J gene TRBJ1-4, with D perhaps matching TRBD1 (5 bases). Per germline, CDR1 SNHLY and CDR2 FYNNEI. Trimming pared 10 bases from V and 7 bases from J, leaving 16 bases between. This CDR3 contains 13 residues. This CDR3 is CATRQFVLEKLFF. The CDR3 nucleotides are TGTGCCACACGACAGTTCGTACTTGAAAAACTGTTTTTT.

The chain employs TRBV15 and TRBJ2-7, with 9 bases lining up with TRBD1. With 1 base clipped from V and 2 bases from J, the junction kept 3 bases outside the gene matches. Germline V gene sequence: CDR1 LNHNV, CDR2 YYDKDF (reference sequence). This CDR3 region has 15 residues. The DNA of the CDR3 is TGTGCCACCAGCAGAGGACAGGGGGTTACCTACGAGCAGTACTTC. Translating it yields CATSRGQGVTYEQYF. Combining the CDR3 with reference TRBV15 and TRBJ2-7 gives the whole variable domain DAMVIQNPRYQVTQFGKPVTLSCSQTLNHNVMYWYQQKSSQAPKLLFHYYDKDFNNEADTPDNFQSRRPNTSFCFLDIRSPGLGDTAMYLCATSRGQGVTYEQYFGPGTRLTVT.

The V gene is TRBV20-1, the J gene TRBJ2-7, with D tentatively TRBD2 (6 bases). CDR3 size: 13 residues. The V end lost 3 bases, the J end lost 3 bases, and 12 bases lay between the germline ends. CDR1 and CDR2 (germline): DFQATT, SNEGSKA (reference sequence). The CDR3 protein is CSASGRTIYEQYF. In nucleotides, the CDR3 is TGCAGTGCTAGTGGACGGACTATCTACGAGCAGTACTTC.

The chain recombines TRBV4-3 with TRBJ2-3; no clear D gene. This CDR3 is 14 amino acids long. The germline V gene has CDR1 LGHNA and CDR2 YSLEER. The V end lost 0 bases, the J end lost 3 bases, and 7 bases lay between the germline ends. Here the CDR3 DNA reads TGCGCCAGCAGCCAAGACTCCTCAACAGATACGCAGTATTTT. Protein: CASSQDSSTDTQYF.

This rearrangement joins TRBV6-5 to TRBJ2-7; D unresolved. The CDR3 has 14 residues. V lost 10 bases and J 2 bases, leaving 18 bases between the germline ends. Germline CDR1 and CDR2: MNHEY and SVGAGI. The CDR3 DNA sequence: TGTGCCACCCGACCCCCGGGCACCCCCTACGAGCAGTACTTC. This encodes CATRPPGTPYEQYF.

The V call is TRBV19, the J call TRBJ2-3; the match to TRBD2 covers 9 bases. There are 18 residues in the CDR3. The V and J ends lost 3 bases and 1 base, in that order; junction bases with no gene match: 11. Germline V CDR1 and CDR2: LNHDA, SQIVND (reference sequence). CDR3 sequence: CASSMKGQREARTDTQYF. The CDR3 region has the DNA TGTGCCAGTAGTATGAAAGGACAGCGGGAGGCGCGCACAGATACGCAGTATTTT.

This clone was seen once. The rearrangement links TRBV28 to TRBJ2-7; D perhaps matches TRBD2 (6 bases). The ends were cut back, 7 bases at V and 6 bases at J, with 22 bases in the middle. Germline CDR1 is MDHEN and CDR2 is SYDVKM. The CDR3 is 15 amino acids. DNA of the CDR3: TGTGCCAGCAACACACTCTACCTTGGGGGGTCCGAGCAGTACTTC. It yields the protein CASNTLYLGGSEQYF.

This sequence joins TRBV13 and TRBJ2-1; possibly TRBD2 for D (6 bases). Trimming took off 5 bases at V and 4 bases at J, with 18 bases between the two ends. The germline gives CDR1 PRHDT, CDR2 FYEKMQ (reference sequence). The CDR3 has 16 residues. DNA for the CDR3: TGTGCCAGCAGCCCTGCTGGCGGGGCTGGGTACAATGAGCAGTTCTTC. Translating it yields CASSPAGGAGYNEQFF. The whole variable domain, filled in from reference TRBV13 and TRBJ2-1, reads AAGVIQSPRHLIKEKRETATLKCYPIPRHDTVYWYQQGPGQDPQFLISFYEKMQSDKGSIPDRFSAQQFSDYHSELNMSSLELGDSALYFCASSPAGGAGYNEQFFGPGTRLTVL.

The chain joins TRBV7-9 to TRBJ2-5, with D tentatively TRBD1 (6 bases). The germline gives CDR1 SEHNR, CDR2 FQNEAQ (reference sequence). V lost 5 bases and J lost 0, with 16 bases in between. This CDR3 has 16 amino acids. Written as DNA, the CDR3 is TGTGCCAGCAGCCCCGACCGCAGGGGAAACCAAGAGACCCAGTACTTC. Translating gives CASSPDRRGNQETQYF.

The chain carries TRBV7-3 and TRBJ2-3; tentative D call: TRBD1 (6 bases). The V gene's germline CDR1 is SGHTA and CDR2 FQGTGA. Trimming took off 5 bases at V and 1 base at J, with 10 bases between the two ends. This CDR3 contains 14 residues. The CDR3 DNA reads TGTGCCAGCAGCCCAGGGGACGGCACAGATACGCAGTATTTT. It translates to CASSPGDGTDTQYF.

The chain employs TRBV6-5 and TRBJ2-7, with 7 bases aligning to TRBD1. After removal of 6 bases from V and 0 bases from J, the junction contained 5 bases not matched to a gene. This CDR3 has 14 amino acids. CDR1 MNHEY and CDR2 SVGAGI come from the germline V gene. The CDR3 DNA sequence: TGTGCCAGCAGCTGGGGACAGAGCTCCTACGAGCAGTACTTC. Protein product: CASSWGQSSYEQYF.

The gene calls are TRBV28 and TRBJ1-1, with unresolved D. The V end was cut by 2 bases, the J end by 10 bases, with 11 bases between. Germline CDR1 is MDHEN and CDR2 is SYDVKM. The CDR3 length is 12 residues. The CDR3 nucleotides are TGTGCCAGCAGTTTAAGAGGGCGTTTAGCTTTCTTT. Translated, it gives CASSLRGRLAFF.

This chain connects TRBV3-1 (or the pseudogene TRBV3-2) to TRBJ2-5, with 9 bases aligning to TRBD1. Unmatched junction bases numbered 1, after V lost 3 bases and J lost 2 bases. The CDR3 loop spans 14 amino acids. Germline CDR1 LGHDT, CDR2 YNNKEL (reference sequence). In nucleotides, the CDR3 is TGTGCCAGCAGCCAGGGGACAGGGCAAGAGACCCAGTACTTC. Amino acid sequence: CASSQGTGQETQYF.

This clone was counted only a few times. The gene calls are TRBV28 and TRBJ1-5; D not resolved. The CDR3 has 15 amino acids. V was clipped by 4 bases and J by 5 bases, with 15 bases between them. CDR1 and CDR2 from the germline V gene are MDHEN and SYDVKM. CDR3 sequence reads: CASSSAGAGDQPQHF. CDR3 coding DNA: TGTGCCAGCAGTTCCGCAGGAGCCGGGGATCAGCCCCAGCATTTT. Using reference TRBV28 and TRBJ1-5 for the parts outside the CDR3, the full variable domain is DVKVTQSSRYLVKRTGEKVFLECVQDMDHENMFWYRQDPGLGLRLIYFSYDVKMKEKGDIPEGYSVSREKKERFSLILESASTNQTSMYLCASSSAGAGDQPQHFGDGTRLSIL.